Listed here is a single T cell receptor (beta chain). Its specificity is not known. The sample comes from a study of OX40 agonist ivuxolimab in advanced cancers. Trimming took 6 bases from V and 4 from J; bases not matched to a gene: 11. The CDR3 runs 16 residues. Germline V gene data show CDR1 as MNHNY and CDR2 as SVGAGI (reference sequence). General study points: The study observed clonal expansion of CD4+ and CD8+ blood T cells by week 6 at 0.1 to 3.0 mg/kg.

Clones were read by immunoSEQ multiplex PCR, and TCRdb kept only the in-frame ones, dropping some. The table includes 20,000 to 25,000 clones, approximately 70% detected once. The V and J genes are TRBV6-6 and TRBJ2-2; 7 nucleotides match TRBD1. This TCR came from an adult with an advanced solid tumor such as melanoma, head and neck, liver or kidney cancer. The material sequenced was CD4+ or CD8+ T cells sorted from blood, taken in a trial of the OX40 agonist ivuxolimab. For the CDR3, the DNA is TGTGCCAGCAGGGTTTCATCGACAGGGCTCACCGGGGAGCTGTTTTTT. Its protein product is CASRVSSTGLTGELFF.